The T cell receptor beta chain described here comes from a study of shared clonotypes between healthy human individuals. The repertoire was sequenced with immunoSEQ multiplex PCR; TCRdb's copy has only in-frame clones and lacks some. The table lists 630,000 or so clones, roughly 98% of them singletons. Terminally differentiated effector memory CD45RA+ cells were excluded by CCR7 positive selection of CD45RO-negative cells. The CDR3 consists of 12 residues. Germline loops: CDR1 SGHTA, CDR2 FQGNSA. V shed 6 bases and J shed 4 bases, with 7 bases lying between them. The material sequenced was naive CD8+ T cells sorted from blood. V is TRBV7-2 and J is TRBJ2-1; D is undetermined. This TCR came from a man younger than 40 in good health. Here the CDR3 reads CASRSDYNEQFF. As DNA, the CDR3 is TGTGCCAGCAGATCCGATTACAATGAGCAGTTCTTC.